A single sample is the source of the 31 T cell receptor beta chains below, sequenced in a study of HIV-infected patients and healthy controls. cDNA was made from roughly 500 ng RNA using alpha and beta constant primers. Alpha and beta chain libraries were made separately by chain-specific third strand synthesis with multiplexing indices. TCRdb re-called the 5' RACE reads with MiXCR, one entry per CDR3 protein. The sample yields around 3,400 distinct CDR3 sequences, roughly 22% seen once. The repertoire came from unfractionated whole blood and reflected all unsorted peripheral T cells. Source: blood, taken before antiretroviral therapy. Every receptor here comes from an adult with HIV infection.

The V gene is TRBV11-2, the J gene TRBJ2-7, with 7 bases lining up with TRBD1. Germline lookup yields CDR1 SGHAT and CDR2 FQNNGV. The J segment lost 5 bases and the V segment lost 1 base, leaving 11 bases of the junction unmatched. The CDR3 has 16 amino acids. Written as DNA, the CDR3 is TGTGCCAGCAGCTTAGTTGGGGGACAGCCTAGGAACGAGCAGTACTTC. Translated, it gives CASSLVGGQPRNEQYF.

Concerning this clonotype itself: A clone one base away is much larger, so this may be a read error. The chain is built from TRBV12-5 and TRBJ1-2, with 8 positions matching TRBD1. V shed 5 bases, J shed 0 bases, and the junction held 8 bases outside the gene matches. The CDR3 consists of 16 residues. CDR1 LGHNT and CDR2 FRNRAP come from the germline V gene. The CDR3 bases are TGTGCTAGTGGTGTAACCTGGACAGGGTCTAACTATGGCTACACCTTC. This translates into CASGVTWTGSNYGYTF.

This chain connects TRBV18 to TRBJ2-3; D remains unclear. The CDR3 length is 14 residues. The V end was cut by 6 bases, the J end by 0 bases, with 10 bases between. CDR1 and CDR2 (germline): KGHSH, LQKENI. CDR3 sequence: CASSLQASTDTQYF. CDR3 DNA: TGTGCCAGCTCCCTCCAAGCTAGCACAGATACGCAGTATTTT.

This clonotype was seen a few times. The gene calls are TRBV5-6 and TRBJ2-5; TRBD2 aligns across 10 bases. The V segment lost 4 bases and the J segment 3 bases; nucleotides outside the gene matches: 12. Germline V gives CDR1 SGHDT, CDR2 YYEEEE. The CDR3 sequence is 17 residues long. The CDR3 DNA is TGTGCCAGCAGCCCGGGACTACTAGCGGGGCTTGAAGAGACCCAGTACTTC. Translating it yields CASSPGLLAGLEETQYF.

Note on this clonotype: At one boundary the junction diverges from the germline segment, which might be a read error. The rearrangement uses TRBV6-6 and TRBJ1-2; no definite D call. The CDR3 length is 15 residues. Per the germline V gene, CDR1 is MNHNY and CDR2 is SVGAGI (reference sequence). CDR3 amino acids: CACSYDRVANYGYTF. CDR3 nucleotides: TGTGCCTGCAGTTATGACCGGGTAGCTAACTATGGCTACACCTTC.

Only a few counts were recorded for this clonotype. The genes are TRBV27 and TRBJ2-7; 7 nucleotides line up with TRBD1. Germline V gives CDR1 MNHEY, CDR2 SMNVEV (reference sequence). V trimming: 3 bases; J trimming: 2 bases; junction bases outside the gene matches: 7. This CDR3 contains 15 residues. This chain's CDR3 is CASSFSGTATYEQYF. The CDR3 bases are TGTGCCAGCAGTTTTTCCGGGACAGCTACCTACGAGCAGTACTTC.

Comments on this clonotype: With a much larger clone just one base away, this may be a read error. The chain joins TRBV3-1 to TRBJ1-1, with D tentatively TRBD1 (5 bases). The CDR3 totals 15 residues. Germline V gives CDR1 LGHDT, CDR2 YNNKEL (reference sequence). As DNA, the CDR3 is TGTGCCAGCAGCCAGGGCGGGGGAGGAAACACTGAAGATTTCTTT. Residues: CASSQGGGGNTEDFF.

This clonotype rates as medium-sized (0.01 to 0.1%). The genes are TRBV7-2 and TRBJ1-5, with D possibly matching TRBD1 (5 bases). The CDR3 sequence is 15 residues long. The germline V and J ends were trimmed by 0 bases and 7 bases, with 13 bases remaining between them. CDR1 is SGHTA, CDR2 FQGNSA, per germline. CDR3 sequence reads: CASSLARPGGQPQHF. The CDR3 DNA reads TGTGCCAGCAGCTTAGCGCGTCCGGGGGGACAGCCCCAGCATTTT.

Turning to this clonotype: This may arise from a read error, as a much more abundant clone is one base away. This chain joins TRBV20-1 and TRBJ1-5, with no clear D. Trimming removed 6 bases at V and 4 bases at J, with 22 bases between. Looked up from germline, CDR1 is DFQATT and CDR2 is SNEGSKA (reference sequence). The CDR3 totals 16 residues. CDR3 DNA: TGCAGTGCGCCCATCAGTGGGAGGGAGTCAAATCAGCCCCAGCATTTT. Amino acids: CSAPISGRESNQPQHF.

This clonotype was counted a few times. This chain links TRBV7-2 with TRBJ2-3, with 9 bases identical to TRBD2. Germline V gene lookup returns CDR1 SGHTA and CDR2 FQGNSA. V lost 3 bases and J lost 4; bases outside the gene matches: 11. The CDR3 contains 17 residues. DNA for the CDR3: TGTGCCAGCAGCTTTTCTTCGCGGGGGGGCTGGGCAGATACGCAGTATTTT. The encoded protein is CASSFSSRGGWADTQYF.

This clonotype is medium-sized. The chain joins TRBV7-3 to TRBJ2-1, with TRBD2 matching 7 bases. V was clipped by 5 bases and J by 5 bases; unmatched bases: 9. The CDR3 has 15 residues. Per germline, CDR1 SGHTA and CDR2 FQGTGA. CDR3 residues: CASSAGGTTDNEQFF. The CDR3 DNA reads TGTGCCAGCAGCGCCGGGGGGACTACCGACAATGAGCAGTTCTTC.

In this sample, this clonotype is medium-sized. The J gene is TRBJ2-5, the V gene TRBV12-3 or TRBV12-4; TRBD2 matches 13 bases. The junction had 1 base not matched to a gene; V was cut back by 7 bases and J by 2 bases. The CDR3 totals 14 residues. CDR3 nucleotide sequence: TGTGCCAGCAAACTAGCGGGGGGGCAAGAGACCCAGTACTTC. Translated, it gives CASKLAGGQETQYF.

The table lists this clonotype with a few counts. The genes are TRBV7-3 and TRBJ1-1; possibly TRBD1 for D (6 bases). Germline V lookup: CDR1 SGHTA, CDR2 FQGTGA. The CDR3 length is 13 residues. The V and J ends lost 6 bases and 0 bases respectively, with 8 bases between them. The CDR3 DNA is TGTGCCAGCAGACAGGGTCTGAACACTGAAGCTTTCTTT. Encoded protein: CASRQGLNTEAFF.

By share, this clonotype ranks as medium-sized. V gene TRBV5-1 combines with J gene TRBJ2-2; D may be TRBD1 (7 bases). The CDR3 loop spans 16 amino acids. Germline-derived CDR1 and CDR2 are SGHRS and YFSETQ. V was cut by 2 bases and J by 4 bases, with 15 bases left in between. The CDR3: CASSFGGTVSTGELFF. The CDR3 region has the DNA TGCGCCAGCAGCTTCGGCGGGACAGTAAGCACCGGGGAGCTGTTTTTT.

The genes are TRBV12-3 or TRBV12-4 and TRBJ2-7; D gene uncertain. V lost 6 bases and J lost 3, with 12 bases in between. CDR3 size: 13 residues. The CDR3 DNA reads as TGTGCCAGCAGCCCGCAGCGAGGCTACGAGCAGTACTTC. Its protein product is CASSPQRGYEQYF.

This clonotype is medium-sized (0.01 to 0.1%) in the sample. The rearrangement uses TRBV18 and TRBJ2-7; D might be TRBD1 (7 bases). Trimming pared 4 bases from V and 2 bases from J, leaving 18 bases between. CDR3 length: 16 amino acids. Germline V gene sequence: CDR1 KGHSH, CDR2 LQKENI. The CDR3 sequence is CASSLPRGASTYEQYF. CDR3 coding DNA: TGTGCCAGCTCACTCCCCAGGGGGGCGTCGACCTACGAGCAGTACTTC.

This clonotype is large in the sample. The rearrangement links TRBV5-1 to TRBJ2-1; perhaps D is TRBD1 or TRBD2 (6 bases each). Trimming stripped 0 bases from V and 10 bases from J, with 11 bases between. The CDR3 loop spans 13 amino acids. The germline V gene has CDR1 SGHRS and CDR2 YFSETQ. The CDR3 DNA reads TGCGCCAGCAGCTTGGATGGGGGGCGGGAGCAGTTCTTC. It codes for CASSLDGGREQFF.

The chain combines TRBV5-5 with TRBJ2-5; 9 bases line up with TRBD1. The CDR3 has 13 amino acids. Germline V gene sequence: CDR1 SGHKS, CDR2 YYEKEE (reference sequence). V shed 5 bases and J 9 bases; nucleotides not matched to a gene: 8. The CDR3 reads CASSRDRDRAQYF. The CDR3, as DNA: TGTGCCAGCAGTCGGGACAGGGATAGAGCCCAGTACTTC.

This clonotype appeared a few times. The chain couples TRBV6-2 or TRBV6-3 to TRBJ1-2, with 10 bases aligning to TRBD1. The V and J ends lost 4 bases and 4 bases, in that order; junction bases with no gene match: 6. Germline lookup yields CDR1 MNHEY and CDR2 SVGEGT. This CDR3 contains 15 residues. The CDR3 loop is CASSSRDRGFYGYTF. In nucleotides, the CDR3 is TGTGCCAGCAGTTCGCGGGACAGGGGATTCTATGGCTACACCTTC.

This clonotype was counted between two and nine times. This chain links TRBV12-3 or TRBV12-4 with TRBJ2-5, with TRBD1 identical over 8 bases. The trim removed 5 bases at V and 4 bases at J, leaving 6 bases unmatched. The CDR3 covers 14 residues. The CDR3 sequence: CASSAGQGTETQYF. The DNA of the CDR3 is TGTGCCAGCAGTGCCGGACAGGGTACAGAGACCCAGTACTTC.

The chain links TRBV11-3 to TRBJ2-1; TRBD2 matches 9 bases. From germline, CDR1 is SGHNT and CDR2 YENEEA. The CDR3 contains 15 residues. V shed 1 base and J 5 bases; nucleotides not matched to a gene: 3. CDR3 amino acids: CASSLVAGANNEQFF. CDR3 DNA: TGTGCCAGCAGCTTAGTAGCGGGGGCCAACAATGAGCAGTTCTTC.

The J gene is TRBJ1-2, the V gene TRBV6-2 or TRBV6-3; D possibly corresponds to TRBD1 (5 bases). The length of the CDR3 is 12 residues. V was cut by 6 bases and J by 7 bases, with 12 bases left in between. CDR1 is MNHEY, CDR2 SVGEGT, per germline. The CDR3 sequence is CASRSEGLGYTF. CDR3 nucleotide sequence: TGTGCCAGCAGGTCGGAGGGGCTTGGCTACACCTTC.

By proportion, this clonotype is medium-sized. The genes are TRBV9 and TRBJ2-3; the match to TRBD1 covers 9 bases. Germline V gene data show CDR1 as SGDLS and CDR2 as YYNGEE. The CDR3 is 16 residues long. With V trimmed by 4 bases and J by 5 bases, 11 bases remained unmatched. CDR3: CASSPPGQGREDTQYF. For the CDR3, the DNA is TGTGCCAGCAGCCCACCGGGACAGGGTCGGGAAGATACGCAGTATTTT.

This chain joins TRBV12-3 or TRBV12-4 and TRBJ1-2; D is possibly TRBD1 (6 bases). This CDR3 contains 11 residues. The germline V and J ends were trimmed by 6 bases and 8 bases, with 10 bases remaining between them. CDR3 amino acids: CASRNRVGYTF. Here the CDR3 DNA reads TGTGCCAGCAGGAACAGGGTCGGCTACACCTTC.

By share, this clonotype ranks as medium-sized. The chain couples TRBV5-1 to TRBJ2-7; 8 nucleotides line up with TRBD1. This CDR3 spans 16 amino acids. The trim removed 4 bases at V and 4 bases at J, leaving 13 bases unmatched. CDR1 SGHRS and CDR2 YFSETQ come from the germline V gene. The CDR3: CASSQEGQAASYEQYF. The CDR3, as DNA: TGCGCCAGCAGCCAGGAGGGACAGGCAGCATCGTACGAGCAGTACTTC.

The CDR3 DNA reads as TGTGCCAGCAGTGAACCCAGCGGGGGGGTGTACCAAGAGACCCAGTACTTC. Protein product: CASSEPSGGVYQETQYF. The rearrangement links TRBV2 to TRBJ2-5; 10 nucleotides align to TRBD2. This CDR3 has 17 residues. CDR1 and CDR2 (germline): SNHLY, FYNNEI. With V trimmed by 2 bases and J by 0 bases, 6 bases remained unmatched.

This clonotype turned up a few times. The V and J genes are TRBV7-9 and TRBJ2-7; 8 nucleotides match TRBD1. This CDR3 has 14 residues. After removal of 1 base from V and 6 bases from J, the junction contained 5 bases not matched to a gene. Germline V gene sequence: CDR1 SEHNR, CDR2 FQNEAQ (reference sequence). This CDR3 reads CASSLGTGLSEQYF. CDR3 sequence (DNA): TGTGCCAGCAGCTTAGGGACAGGGCTAAGCGAGCAGTACTTC.

This clonotype was observed a handful of times. The J gene is TRBJ1-2, the V gene TRBV11-2; D is perhaps TRBD1 (5 bases). Germline V gives CDR1 SGHAT, CDR2 FQNNGV. The V and J ends lost 1 base and 3 bases respectively, with 18 bases between them. The CDR3 is 17 amino acids. Here the CDR3 DNA reads TGTGCCAGCAGCTTAGTACGGGGCAGCTCCCTCTACTATGGCTACACCTTC. Translating gives CASSLVRGSSLYYGYTF. Full variable domain (missing parts from reference TRBV11-2 and TRBJ1-2): EAGVAQSPRYKIIEKRQSVAFWCNPISGHATLYWYQQILGQGPKLLIQFQNNGVVDDSQLPKDRFSAERLKGVDSTLKIQPAKLEDSAVYLCASSLVRGSSLYYGYTFGSGTRLTVV.

This clonotype turned up a few times. The rearrangement uses TRBV19 and TRBJ2-3; tentatively, D is TRBD1 or TRBD2 (5 bases each). The V gene's germline CDR1 is LNHDA and CDR2 SQIVND (reference sequence). V dropped 5 bases and J dropped 0 bases, with 12 bases sitting between them. The CDR3 is 15 residues long. The CDR3 region has the DNA TGTGCCAGTAGTGGCTATGGGGGTAGCACAGATACGCAGTATTTT. Protein sequence: CASSGYGGSTDTQYF.

V and J are TRBV7-3 and TRBJ2-1; TRBD1 matches 7 bases. V shed 5 bases, J shed 6 bases, and the junction held 16 bases outside the gene matches. Germline-derived CDR1 and CDR2 are SGHTA and FQGTGA. This CDR3 region has 17 residues. CDR3 residues: CASSTRSGIGGSNEQFF. Written as DNA, the CDR3 is TGTGCCAGCAGCACAAGGTCCGGGATAGGGGGCTCCAATGAGCAGTTCTTC.

The chain is built from TRBV7-6 and TRBJ2-3, with TRBD2 identical over 11 bases. The germline gives CDR1 SGHVS, CDR2 FNYEAQ. J was trimmed by 5 bases and V by 0 bases; bases with no gene match: 10. This CDR3 region has 18 residues. The CDR3 spells CASSLALLAGGHIDTQYF. The CDR3 DNA follows: TGTGCCAGCAGCTTAGCCCTTCTAGCGGGGGGCCACATAGATACGCAGTATTTT.